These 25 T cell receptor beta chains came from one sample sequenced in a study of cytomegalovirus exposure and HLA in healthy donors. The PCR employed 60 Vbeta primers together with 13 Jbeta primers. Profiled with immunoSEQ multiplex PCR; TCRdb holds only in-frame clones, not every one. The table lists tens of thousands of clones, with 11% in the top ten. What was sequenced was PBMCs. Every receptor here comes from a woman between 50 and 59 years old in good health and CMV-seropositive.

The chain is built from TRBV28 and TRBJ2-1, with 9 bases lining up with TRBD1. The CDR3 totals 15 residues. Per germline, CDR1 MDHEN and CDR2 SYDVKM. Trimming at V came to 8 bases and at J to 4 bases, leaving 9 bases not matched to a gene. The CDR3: CASSFGTGRYNEQFF. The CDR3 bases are TGTGCCAGCTCCTTCGGGACAGGGCGATACAATGAGCAGTTCTTC.

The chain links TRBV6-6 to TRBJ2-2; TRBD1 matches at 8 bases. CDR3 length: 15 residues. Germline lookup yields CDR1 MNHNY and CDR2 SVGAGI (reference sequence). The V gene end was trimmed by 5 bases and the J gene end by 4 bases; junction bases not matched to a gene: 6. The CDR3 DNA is TGTGCCAGCAGTAACACCGGGACAGGCACCGGGGAGCTGTTTTTT. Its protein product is CASSNTGTGTGELFF.

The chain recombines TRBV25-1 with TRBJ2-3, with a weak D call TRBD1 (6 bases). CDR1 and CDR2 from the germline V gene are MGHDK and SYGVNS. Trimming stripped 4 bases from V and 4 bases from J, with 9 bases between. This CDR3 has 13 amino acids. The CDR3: CASSAGEADTQYF. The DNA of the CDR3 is TGTGCCAGCAGTGCAGGGGAAGCAGATACGCAGTATTTT.

The CDR3 sequence is CASSPNTPRVNGYTF. The CDR3 DNA reads TGTGCCAGCAGCCCCAACACCCCTCGGGTGAATGGCTACACCTTC. J is TRBJ1-2 and V is TRBV7-2; D call uncertain. This CDR3 contains 15 residues. Germline V gene lookup returns CDR1 SGHTA and CDR2 FQGNSA. V gave up 5 bases and J gave up 6 bases, with 19 bases separating them.

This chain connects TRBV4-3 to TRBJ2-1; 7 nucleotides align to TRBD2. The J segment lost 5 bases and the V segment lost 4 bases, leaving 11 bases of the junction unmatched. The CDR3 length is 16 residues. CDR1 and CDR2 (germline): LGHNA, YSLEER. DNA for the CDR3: TGCGCCAGCAGCCCCCAATCCAGCGGGGCAAACAATGAGCAGTTCTTC. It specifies CASSPQSSGANNEQFF.

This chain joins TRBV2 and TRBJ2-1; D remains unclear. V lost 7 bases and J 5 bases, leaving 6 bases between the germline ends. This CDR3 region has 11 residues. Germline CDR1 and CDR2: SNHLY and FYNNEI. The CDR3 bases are TGTGCCAGCAACATCCACAATGAGCAGTTCTTC. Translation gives CASNIHNEQFF.

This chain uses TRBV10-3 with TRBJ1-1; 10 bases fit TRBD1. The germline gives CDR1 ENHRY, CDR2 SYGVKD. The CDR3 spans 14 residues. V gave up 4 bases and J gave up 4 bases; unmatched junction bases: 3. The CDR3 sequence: CAISGWDRGTEAFF. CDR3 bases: TGTGCCATCAGTGGCTGGGACAGGGGCACTGAAGCTTTCTTT.

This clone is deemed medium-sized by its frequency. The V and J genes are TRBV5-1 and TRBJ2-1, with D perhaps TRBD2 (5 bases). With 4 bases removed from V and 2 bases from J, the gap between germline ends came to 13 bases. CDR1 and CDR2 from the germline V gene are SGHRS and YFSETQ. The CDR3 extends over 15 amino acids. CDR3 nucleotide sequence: TGCGCCAGCAGCATTGACTTAGCGCCCTACAATGAGCAGTTCTTC. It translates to CASSIDLAPYNEQFF.

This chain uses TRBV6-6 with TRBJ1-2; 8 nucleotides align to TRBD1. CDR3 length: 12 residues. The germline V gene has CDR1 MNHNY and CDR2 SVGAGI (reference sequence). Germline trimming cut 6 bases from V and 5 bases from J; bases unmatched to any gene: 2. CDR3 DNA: TGTGCCAGCAGCCAGGGGGCATATGGCTACACCTTC. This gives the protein CASSQGAYGYTF.

This chain's CDR3 is CASSQDGGRGEQFF. The CDR3, as DNA: TGTGCCAGCAGCCAAGATGGGGGGAGGGGTGAGCAGTTCTTC. The chain joins TRBV4-2 to TRBJ2-1; 7 nucleotides agree with TRBD2. The CDR3 extends over 14 amino acids. CDR1 is LGHNA, CDR2 YNFKEQ, per germline. The V and J ends lost 0 bases and 9 bases, in that order; junction bases with no gene match: 5.

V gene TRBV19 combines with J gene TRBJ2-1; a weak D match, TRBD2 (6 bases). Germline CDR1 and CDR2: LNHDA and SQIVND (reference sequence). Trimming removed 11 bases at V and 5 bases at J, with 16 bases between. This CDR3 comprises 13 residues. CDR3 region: CASGEGGHNEQFF. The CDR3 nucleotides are TGTGCCTCCGGAGAGGGAGGCCACAATGAGCAGTTCTTC.

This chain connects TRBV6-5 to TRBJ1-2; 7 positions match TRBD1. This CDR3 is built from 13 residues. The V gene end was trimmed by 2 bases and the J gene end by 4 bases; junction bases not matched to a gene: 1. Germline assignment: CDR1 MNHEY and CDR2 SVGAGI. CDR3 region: CASSYGTVYGYTF. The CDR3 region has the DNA TGTGCCAGCAGTTACGGGACAGTCTATGGCTACACCTTC.

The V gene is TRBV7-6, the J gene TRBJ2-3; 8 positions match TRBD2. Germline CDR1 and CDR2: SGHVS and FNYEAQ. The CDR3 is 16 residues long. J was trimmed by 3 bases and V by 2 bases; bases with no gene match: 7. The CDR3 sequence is CASSLQSGGLTDTQYF. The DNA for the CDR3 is TGTGCCAGCAGCTTACAGAGCGGGGGTTTGACAGATACGCAGTATTTT.

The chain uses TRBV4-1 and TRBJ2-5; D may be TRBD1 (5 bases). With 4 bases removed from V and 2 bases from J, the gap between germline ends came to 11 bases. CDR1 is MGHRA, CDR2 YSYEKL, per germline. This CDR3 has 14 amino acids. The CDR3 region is CASSPRTLQETQYF. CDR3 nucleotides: TGCGCCAGCAGCCCGAGGACACTACAAGAGACCCAGTACTTC.

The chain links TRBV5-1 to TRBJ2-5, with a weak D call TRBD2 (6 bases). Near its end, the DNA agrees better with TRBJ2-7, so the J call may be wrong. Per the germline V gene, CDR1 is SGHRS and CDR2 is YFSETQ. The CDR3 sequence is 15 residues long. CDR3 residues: CASSLDYGSSYEQYF. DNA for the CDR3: TGCGCCAGCAGCTTGGATTACGGGAGCTCCTACGAGCAGTACTTC.

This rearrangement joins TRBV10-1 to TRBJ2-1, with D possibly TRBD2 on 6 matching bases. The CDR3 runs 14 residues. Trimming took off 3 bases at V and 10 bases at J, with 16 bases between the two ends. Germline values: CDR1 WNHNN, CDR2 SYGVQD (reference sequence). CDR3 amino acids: CASSDWDGLQEQFF. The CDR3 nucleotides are TGCGCCAGCAGTGATTGGGACGGACTACAGGAGCAGTTCTTC.

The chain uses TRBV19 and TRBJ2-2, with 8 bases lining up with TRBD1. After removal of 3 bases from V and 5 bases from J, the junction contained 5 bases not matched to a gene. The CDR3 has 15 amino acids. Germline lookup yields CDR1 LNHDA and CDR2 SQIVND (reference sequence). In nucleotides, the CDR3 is TGTGCCAGTAGTATCGGACAGGGTTTTACCGGGGAGCTGTTTTTT. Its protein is CASSIGQGFTGELFF.

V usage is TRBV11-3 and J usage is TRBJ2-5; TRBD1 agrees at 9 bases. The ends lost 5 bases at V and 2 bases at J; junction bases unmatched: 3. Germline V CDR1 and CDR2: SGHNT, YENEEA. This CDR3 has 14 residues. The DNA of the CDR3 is TGTGCCAGCAGCAAGGGACAGGGACAAGAGACCCAGTACTTC. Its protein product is CASSKGQGQETQYF.

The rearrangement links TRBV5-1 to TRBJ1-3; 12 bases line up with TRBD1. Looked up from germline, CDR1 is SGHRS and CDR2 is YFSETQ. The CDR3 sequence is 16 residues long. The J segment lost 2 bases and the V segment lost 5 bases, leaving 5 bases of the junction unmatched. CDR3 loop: CASSEGQGATGNTIYF. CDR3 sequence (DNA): TGCGCCAGCAGTGAGGGACAGGGGGCGACTGGAAACACCATATATTTT.

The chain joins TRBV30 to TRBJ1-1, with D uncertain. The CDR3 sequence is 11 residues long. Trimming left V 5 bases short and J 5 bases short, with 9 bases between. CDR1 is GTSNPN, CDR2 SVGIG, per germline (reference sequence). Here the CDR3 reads CAWDYGTEAFF. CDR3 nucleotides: TGTGCCTGGGACTATGGAACTGAAGCTTTCTTT.

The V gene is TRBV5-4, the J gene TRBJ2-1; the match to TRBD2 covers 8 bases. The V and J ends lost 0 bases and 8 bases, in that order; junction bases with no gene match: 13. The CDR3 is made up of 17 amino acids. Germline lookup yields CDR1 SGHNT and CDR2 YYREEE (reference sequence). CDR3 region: CASSLGGQAGEGHEQFF. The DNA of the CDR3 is TGTGCCAGCAGCTTGGGGGGTCAAGCGGGAGAGGGCCATGAGCAGTTCTTC.

The CDR3 protein is CAWTTGAAETQYF. CDR3 DNA sequence: TGTGCCTGGACTACAGGCGCGGCCGAGACCCAGTACTTC. The rearrangement links TRBV30 to TRBJ2-5; perhaps TRBD1 as D (5 bases). Germline V CDR1 and CDR2: GTSNPN, SVGIG (reference sequence). The V gene lost 4 bases and the J gene lost 5 bases, with 14 bases spanning the gap. The CDR3 spans 13 residues. The complete variable domain, with remaining parts taken from reference TRBV30 and TRBJ2-5, reads SQTIHQWPATLVQPVGSPLSLECTVEGTSNPNLYWYRQAAGRGLQLLFYSVGIGQISSEVPQNLSASRPQDRQFILSSKKLLLSDSGFYLCAWTTGAAETQYFGPGTRLLVL.

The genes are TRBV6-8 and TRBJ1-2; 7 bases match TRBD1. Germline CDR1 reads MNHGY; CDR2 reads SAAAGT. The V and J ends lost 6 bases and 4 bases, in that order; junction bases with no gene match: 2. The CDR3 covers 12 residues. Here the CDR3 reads CASRGQTYGYTF. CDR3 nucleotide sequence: TGTGCCAGCAGGGGACAGACCTATGGCTACACCTTC.

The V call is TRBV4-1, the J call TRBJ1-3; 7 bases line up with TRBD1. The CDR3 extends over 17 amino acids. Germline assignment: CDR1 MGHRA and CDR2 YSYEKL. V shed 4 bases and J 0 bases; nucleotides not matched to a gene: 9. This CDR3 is CASSRILTGSSGNTIYF. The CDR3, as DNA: TGCGCCAGCAGCCGGATCCTGACAGGGAGCTCTGGAAACACCATATATTTT.

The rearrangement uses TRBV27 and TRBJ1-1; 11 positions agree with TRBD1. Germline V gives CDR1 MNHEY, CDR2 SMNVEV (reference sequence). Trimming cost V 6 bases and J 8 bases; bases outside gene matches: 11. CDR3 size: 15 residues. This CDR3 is CASRDRGRVGAEAFF. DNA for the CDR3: TGTGCCAGCAGGGACAGGGGGCGCGTTGGGGCCGAAGCTTTCTTT.